Below, 24 T cell receptor beta chains from the same sample are listed, as sequenced in a study of T-cell reconstitution after alpha-beta-depleted transplantation in children. During its preparation, the TCRbeta library received unique molecular identifiers. TCRdb re-analysed the PCR reads in MiXCR, keeping a single row per CDR3 protein. The sample comprises some 550,000 distinct CDR3 sequences, under 25% of which are singletons, and about 14% rests with the top ten. The sequenced sample was PBMCs, mostly from graft donor cells, obtained 360 days after TCRalphabeta/CD19-depleted stem cell transplant. All receptors come from a boy under three years old who had a stem cell transplant for acute myeloid leukemia, so the T cells may come from the graft donor.

The chain carries TRBV5-5 and TRBJ2-7, with D possibly being TRBD1 (5 bases). Trimming removed 0 bases at V and 3 bases at J, with 13 bases between. CDR3 length: 15 residues. Looked up from germline, CDR1 is SGHKS and CDR2 is YYEKEE (reference sequence). Here the CDR3 reads CASSLALDSYYEQYV. DNA for the CDR3: TGTGCCAGCAGCTTGGCCTTAGACAGTTACTACGAGCAGTACGTC.

V gene TRBV6-5 combines with J gene TRBJ2-2; D remains unclear. The V gene's germline CDR1 is MNHEY and CDR2 SVGAGI. The CDR3 is 14 residues long. Deletions cut 4 bases from V and 6 bases from J, with 12 bases between. The CDR3 region is CASSSWYGSGELFF. The CDR3 nucleotides read TGTGCCAGCAGTTCCTGGTACGGATCCGGGGAGCTGTTTTTT.

This clonotype was observed a few times. This chain joins TRBV3-1 and TRBJ2-7; 8 bases match TRBD2. Germline CDR1 LGHDT, CDR2 YNNKEL (reference sequence). V lost 4 bases, J lost 5 bases, and 4 bases stayed unmatched. The CDR3 extends over 13 amino acids. The CDR3 reads CASSRTSKNEQYF. The CDR3 region has the DNA TGTGCCAGCAGCCGGACTAGCAAAAACGAGCAGTACTTC.

The gene calls are TRBV20-1 and TRBJ1-2; D is undetermined. Germline values: CDR1 DFQATT, CDR2 SNEGSKA (reference sequence). This CDR3 is 9 amino acids long. The CDR3 region has the DNA TGCGGGGAACCCGGCGGCTACACCTTC. This translates into CGEPGGYTF.

This clonotype was seen repeatedly, ten times or more. The rearrangement links TRBV11-2 to TRBJ1-4; weak D call: TRBD1 (6 bases). Trimming pared 5 bases from V and 5 bases from J, leaving 15 bases between. The CDR3 spans 15 residues. The germline V gene encodes CDR1 SGHAT and CDR2 FQNNGV. The CDR3 reads CASSIGMGHNEKLFF. CDR3 coding DNA: TGTGCCAGCAGCATCGGGATGGGACACAATGAAAAACTGTTTTTT.

Comments on this clonotype: Here the CDR3 omits its conserved ending phenylalanine or tryptophan, so a read error is the likely source. This chain joins TRBV20-1 and TRBJ1-1, with a weak D call TRBD1 (6 bases). The V end lost 3 bases, the J end lost 1 base, and 9 bases lay between the germline ends. The CDR3 covers 13 residues. CDR1 and CDR2 (germline): DFQATT, SNEGSKA (reference sequence). CDR3 DNA: TGCAGTGCTAGTGACAGGCCGAACACTGAAGCTTTCGTT. Translated, it gives CSASDRPNTEAFV.

The V call is TRBV7-9, the J call TRBJ1-3; the D gene is possibly TRBD1 (5 bases). The CDR3 loop spans 16 amino acids. The ends were cut back, 5 bases at V and 0 bases at J, with 14 bases in the middle. Germline V gene sequence: CDR1 SEHNR, CDR2 FQNEAQ (reference sequence). The CDR3 bases are TGTGCCAGCAGCCTGATGGGACGGACCTCTGGAAACACCATATATTTT. Translated, it gives CASSLMGRTSGNTIYF. Together with reference TRBV7-9 and TRBJ1-3, the CDR3 gives the full variable domain: DTGVSQNPRHKITKRGQNVTFRCDPISEHNRLYWYRQTLGQGPEFLTYFQNEAQLEKSRLLSDRFSAERPKGSFSTLEIQRTEQGDSAMYLCASSLMGRTSGNTIYFGEGSWLTVV.

As to this clonotype: A much larger clone differs from this one at a single base, so this may be a read error. As the CDR3 is not closed by the conserved phenylalanine or tryptophan, this likely results from a read error. This chain uses TRBV25-1 with TRBJ2-5; either TRBD1 or TRBD2 may fit D (5 bases each). V lost 7 bases and J 4 bases, leaving 13 bases between the germline ends. Per the germline V gene, CDR1 is MGHDK and CDR2 is SYGVNS. The CDR3 is made up of 13 amino acids. The CDR3 protein is CASTEGWGETQYL. The CDR3 coding sequence is TGTGCCAGCACTGAGGGGTGGGGAGAGACCCAGTACTTG.

This clonotype appeared many times. The gene calls are TRBV4-1 and TRBJ2-3; D may be TRBD2 (6 bases). CDR3 length: 14 residues. CDR1 MGHRA and CDR2 YSYEKL come from the germline V gene. V dropped 4 bases and J dropped 4 bases, with 12 bases sitting between them. Here the CDR3 reads CASSPRDSSDTQYF. In DNA, the CDR3 is TGCGCCAGCAGCCCGCGGGACTCGTCAGATACGCAGTATTTT.

Only a few counts were recorded for this clonotype. The J gene is TRBJ2-7, the V gene TRBV7-9; possibly TRBD1 for D (6 bases). Germline loops: CDR1 SEHNR, CDR2 FQNEAQ (reference sequence). V lost 1 base, J lost 1 base, and 14 bases lay in between. CDR3 length equals 16 residues. The CDR3 protein is CASSLVLGQRSYEQYF. CDR3 in DNA: TGTGCCAGCAGCTTAGTTCTCGGACAGCGATCCTACGAGCAGTACTTC.

This clonotype has a count of ten or more. J is TRBJ2-3 and V is TRBV5-6; D perhaps matches TRBD2 (6 bases). Trimming removed 0 bases from V and 3 bases from J, with 14 bases in between. Germline CDR1 reads SGHDT; CDR2 reads YYEEEE. The CDR3 has 16 amino acids. Written as DNA, the CDR3 is TGTGCCAGCAGCTTGGAACTAGCCGGGGTTACAGATACGCAGTATTTT. Translated: CASSLELAGVTDTQYF.

This clonotype occurred a few times. V gene TRBV20-1 combines with J gene TRBJ2-3; TRBD2 matches 11 bases. The CDR3 totals 11 residues. V lost 7 bases and J lost 14; bases outside the gene matches: 8. Germline assignment: CDR1 DFQATT and CDR2 SNEGSKA (reference sequence). CDR3 sequence (DNA): TGCAGTGGCTATAGCGGGGGGGCCTTGTATTTT. It translates to CSGYSGGALYF.

This clonotype occurred many times. The gene calls are TRBV6-2 or TRBV6-3 and TRBJ1-1, with D possibly TRBD1 on 5 matching bases. Germline values: CDR1 MNHEY, CDR2 SVGEGT. CDR3 length equals 15 residues. Trimming shortened V by 5 bases and J by 4 bases, and 17 bases separated the two germline ends. DNA for the CDR3: TGTGCCAGCAGTCTAATGTTGGGGCTAAGCACTGAAGCTTTCTTT. Translated: CASSLMLGLSTEAFF.

The table lists this clonotype with a few counts. Sequence at one end of the junction differs from germline and may be a read error. The rearrangement uses TRBV5-6 and TRBJ1-2; D gene uncertain. This CDR3 is built from 11 residues. Germline CDR1 is SGHDT and CDR2 is YYEEEE. CDR3 loop: CASSLDWVLSF. In DNA form, the CDR3 reads TGTGCCAGCAGCTTGGATTGGGTTTTAAGCTTC. The entire variable domain, with the rest obtained from reference TRBV5-6 and TRBJ1-2, is as follows: DAGVTQSPTHLIKTRGQQVTLRCSPKSGHDTVSWYQQALGQGPQFIFQYYEEEERQRGNFPDRFSGHQFPNYSSELNVNALLLGDSALYLCASSLDWVLSFGSGTRLTVV.

The chain employs TRBV6-1 and TRBJ1-2; the match to TRBD1 covers 10 bases. Trimming cost V 7 bases and J 4 bases; bases outside gene matches: 9. CDR1 and CDR2 (germline): MNHNS, SASEGT. The CDR3 length is 15 residues. The DNA of the CDR3 is TGTGCCAGCAAAGAAGACAGGGGGCTCACCTATGGCTACACCTTC. Residues: CASKEDRGLTYGYTF.

The chain is built from TRBV6-1 and TRBJ2-1, with 7 bases fitting TRBD2. Germline CDR1 and CDR2: MNHNS and SASEGT. Trimming took 6 bases from V and 4 from J; bases not matched to a gene: 6. The CDR3 spans 14 residues. As DNA, the CDR3 is TGTGCCAGCAGGGGGTGGGGGGGGTACAATGAGCAGTTCTTC. This sequence encodes CASRGWGGYNEQFF.

There are many counts of this clonotype. The chain recombines TRBV29-1 with TRBJ2-3, with a possible D match to TRBD2 (7 bases). Trimming removed 4 bases at V and 2 bases at J, with 10 bases between. CDR1 SQVTM and CDR2 ANQGSEA come from the germline V gene. This CDR3 comprises 13 residues. The CDR3 here is CSVVGGDTDTQYF. The DNA of the CDR3 is TGCAGCGTTGTAGGGGGGGACACAGATACGCAGTATTTT.

V gene TRBV20-1 combines with J gene TRBJ1-5; D is ambiguous. CDR1 is DFQATT and CDR2 is SNEGSKA in the germline V gene (reference sequence). The CDR3 covers 14 residues. V lost 1 base, J lost 3 bases, and 10 bases lay in between. The CDR3 DNA reads TGCAGTGCTAGAGGCCGTGCTAACAATCAGCCCCAGCATTTT. Protein: CSARGRANNQPQHF.

This clonotype was seen only a few times. The rearrangement joins TRBV28 to TRBJ2-7; TRBD2 agrees at 11 bases. This CDR3 spans 15 amino acids. V shed 4 bases and J 2 bases; nucleotides not matched to a gene: 4. The germline V gene encodes CDR1 MDHEN and CDR2 SYDVKM. This CDR3 reads CASSSSGGPAYEQYV. The DNA for the CDR3 is TGTGCCAGCAGTTCTAGCGGGGGGCCCGCCTACGAGCAGTACGTC.

This clonotype was found a few times. This sequence joins TRBV6-6 and TRBJ2-7; the D gene is possibly TRBD1 (6 bases). V was pared by 5 bases and J by 2 bases, with 10 bases between. This CDR3 region has 13 residues. Germline V gives CDR1 MNHNY, CDR2 SVGAGI (reference sequence). DNA of the CDR3: TGTGCCAGCAGTGCAACAGGGACCTACGAGCAGTACGTC. Protein sequence: CASSATGTYEQYV.

The chain's CDR3 is CSAGWGTYEQYF. In DNA form, the CDR3 reads TGCAGCGCGGGCTGGGGAACCTACGAGCAGTACTTC. The chain carries TRBV29-1 and TRBJ2-7; D uncertain. Trimming stripped 7 bases from V and 2 bases from J, with 12 bases between. The CDR3 is 12 residues long. CDR1 and CDR2 from the germline V gene are SQVTM and ANQGSEA.

This clonotype was observed a single time. This may arise from a read error, as a much more abundant clone is one base away. V and J are TRBV2 and TRBJ2-7; 10 nucleotides align to TRBD2. Germline V CDR1 and CDR2: SNHLY, FYNNEI. The CDR3 spans 15 residues. The trim removed 7 bases at V and 2 bases at J, leaving 8 bases unmatched. The CDR3 sequence is CASTSGGCLAYEQYF. CDR3 DNA: TGTGCCAGCACTAGCGGGGGTTGCTTGGCCTACGAGCAGTACTTC. Full variable domain (remainder filled in from reference TRBV2 and TRBJ2-7): EPEVTQTPSHQVTQMGQEVILRCVPISNHLYFYWYRQILGQKVEFLVSFYNNEISEKSEIFDDQFSVERPDGSNFTLKIRSTKLEDSAMYFCASTSGGCLAYEQYFGPGTRLTVT.

The chain is built from TRBV6-1 and TRBJ2-7, with 8 bases lining up with TRBD1. The length of the CDR3 is 13 residues. V dropped 8 bases and J dropped 2; count of bases not matched to a gene: 5. Germline CDR1 is MNHNS and CDR2 is SASEGT. The DNA of the CDR3 is TGTGCCAGCGGACAGGGTCGTACCTACGAGCAGTACGTC. Translated: CASGQGRTYEQYV.

This chain joins TRBV11-3 and TRBJ2-7; D is tentatively TRBD1 or TRBD2 (6 bases each). CDR3 length equals 13 residues. Trimming removed 5 bases from V and 2 bases from J, with 10 bases in between. CDR1 and CDR2 from the germline V gene are SGHNT and YENEEA. The CDR3 sequence is CASSGGTPYEQYF. The CDR3 coding sequence is TGTGCCAGCAGCGGGGGGACACCCTACGAGCAGTACTTC. Full variable domain (missing parts from reference TRBV11-3 and TRBJ2-7): EAGVVQSPRYKIIEKKQPVAFWCNPISGHNTLYWYLQNLGQGPELLIRYENEEAVDDSQLPKDRFSAERLKGVDSTLKIQPAELGDSAVYLCASSGGTPYEQYFGPGTRLTVT.